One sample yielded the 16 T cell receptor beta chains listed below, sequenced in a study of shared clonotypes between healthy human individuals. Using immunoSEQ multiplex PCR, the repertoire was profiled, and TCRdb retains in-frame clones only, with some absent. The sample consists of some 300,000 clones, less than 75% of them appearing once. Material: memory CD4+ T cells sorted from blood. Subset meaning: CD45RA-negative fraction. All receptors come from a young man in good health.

CDR3 sequence reads: CASSQDRIYGYTF. The CDR3 bases are TGTGCCAGCAGCCAAGACAGGATCTATGGCTACACCTTC. The chain uses TRBV14 and TRBJ1-2; D is undetermined. The ends were cut back, 0 bases at V and 4 bases at J, with 6 bases in the middle. Germline V gene data show CDR1 as SGHDN and CDR2 as FVKESK. This CDR3 is 13 amino acids long.

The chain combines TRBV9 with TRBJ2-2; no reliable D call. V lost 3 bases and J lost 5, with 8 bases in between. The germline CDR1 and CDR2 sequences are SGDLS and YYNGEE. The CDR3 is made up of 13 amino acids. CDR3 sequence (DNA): TGTGCCAGCAGCGAGCGCTTAACCGGGGAGCTGTTTTTT. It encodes CASSERLTGELFF.

The CDR3: CASSWRGWNTGELFF. CDR3 nucleotide sequence: TGTGCCAGCAGTTGGAGGGGGTGGAACACCGGGGAGCTGTTTTTT. The V call is TRBV27, the J call TRBJ2-2; perhaps D is TRBD1 or TRBD2 (6 bases each). This CDR3 contains 15 residues. Germline CDR1 is MNHEY and CDR2 is SMNVEV (reference sequence). V was clipped by 4 bases and J by 1 base, with 10 bases between them.

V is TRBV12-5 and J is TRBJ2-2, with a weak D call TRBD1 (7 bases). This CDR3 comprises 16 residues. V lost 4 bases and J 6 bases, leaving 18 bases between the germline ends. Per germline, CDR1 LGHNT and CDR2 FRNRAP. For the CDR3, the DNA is TGTGCTAGTGGTTGGACTACAGGGGATCTGGCCGGGGAGCTGTTTTTT. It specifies CASGWTTGDLAGELFF.

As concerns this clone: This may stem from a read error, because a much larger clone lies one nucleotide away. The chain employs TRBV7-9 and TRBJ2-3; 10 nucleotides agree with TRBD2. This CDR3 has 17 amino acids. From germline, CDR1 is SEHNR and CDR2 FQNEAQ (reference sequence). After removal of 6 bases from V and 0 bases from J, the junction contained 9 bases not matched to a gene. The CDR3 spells CASRSLGLATSTDTQYF. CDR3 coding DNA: TGTGCCAGCAGATCGCTGGGACTAGCGACTAGCACAGATACGCAGTATTTT.

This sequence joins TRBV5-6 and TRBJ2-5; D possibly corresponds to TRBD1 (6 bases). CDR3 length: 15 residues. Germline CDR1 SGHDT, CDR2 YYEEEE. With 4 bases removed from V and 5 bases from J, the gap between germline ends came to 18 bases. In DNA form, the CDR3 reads TGTGCCAGCAGCCCTTCTTGGCAGGGGCTTGAGACCCAGTACTTC. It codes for CASSPSWQGLETQYF.

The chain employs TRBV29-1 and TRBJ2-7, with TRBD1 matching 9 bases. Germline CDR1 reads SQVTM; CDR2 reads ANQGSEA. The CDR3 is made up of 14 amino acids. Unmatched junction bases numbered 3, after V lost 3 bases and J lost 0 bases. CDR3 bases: TGCAGCGTTGACGGGACAGGGAGCTCCTACGAGCAGTACTTC. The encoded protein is CSVDGTGSSYEQYF.

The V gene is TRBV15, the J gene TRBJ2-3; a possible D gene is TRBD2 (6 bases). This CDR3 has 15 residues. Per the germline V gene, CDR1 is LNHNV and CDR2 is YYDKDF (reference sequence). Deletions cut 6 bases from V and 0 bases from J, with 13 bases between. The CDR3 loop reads CATREPSESTDTQYF. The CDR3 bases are TGTGCCACCAGAGAACCTAGCGAGAGCACAGATACGCAGTATTTT. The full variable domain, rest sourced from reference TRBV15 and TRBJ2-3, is DAMVIQNPRYQVTQFGKPVTLSCSQTLNHNVMYWYQQKSSQAPKLLFHYYDKDFNNEADTPDNFQSRRPNTSFCFLDIRSPGLGDTAMYLCATREPSESTDTQYFGPGTRLTVL.

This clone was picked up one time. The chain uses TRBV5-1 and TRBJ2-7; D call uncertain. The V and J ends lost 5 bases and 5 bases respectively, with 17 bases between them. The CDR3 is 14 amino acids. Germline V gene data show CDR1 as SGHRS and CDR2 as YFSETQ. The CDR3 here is CASSSASVIHEQYF. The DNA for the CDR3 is TGCGCCAGCAGTTCCGCTAGTGTAATCCACGAGCAGTACTTC.

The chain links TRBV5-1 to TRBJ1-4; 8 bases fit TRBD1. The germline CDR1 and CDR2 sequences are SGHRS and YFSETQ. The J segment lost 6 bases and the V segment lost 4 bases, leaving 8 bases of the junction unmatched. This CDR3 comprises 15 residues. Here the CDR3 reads CASSNPQGADEKLFF. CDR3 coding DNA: TGCGCCAGCAGCAACCCGCAGGGGGCCGATGAAAAACTGTTTTTT.

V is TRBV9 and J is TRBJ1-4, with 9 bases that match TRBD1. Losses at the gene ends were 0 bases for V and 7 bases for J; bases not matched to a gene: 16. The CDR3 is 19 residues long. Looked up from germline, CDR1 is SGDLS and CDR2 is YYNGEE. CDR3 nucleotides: TGTGCCAGCAGCGTAGGACAGACAGGGGGACTCCGCGTAGGTGAAAAACTGTTTTTT. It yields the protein CASSVGQTGGLRVGEKLFF. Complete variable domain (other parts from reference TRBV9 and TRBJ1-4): DSGVTQTPKHLITATGQRVTLRCSPRSGDLSVYWYQQSLDQGLQFLIQYYNGEERAKGNILERFSAQQFPDLHSELNLSSLELGDSALYFCASSVGQTGGLRVGEKLFFGSGTQLSVL.

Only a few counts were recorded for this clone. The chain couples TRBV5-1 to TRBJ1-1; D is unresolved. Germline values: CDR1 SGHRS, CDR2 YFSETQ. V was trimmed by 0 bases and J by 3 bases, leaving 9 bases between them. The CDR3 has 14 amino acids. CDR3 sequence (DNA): TGCGCCAGCAGCTTGGAGTTTGGGTACACTGAAGCTTTCTTT. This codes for CASSLEFGYTEAFF.

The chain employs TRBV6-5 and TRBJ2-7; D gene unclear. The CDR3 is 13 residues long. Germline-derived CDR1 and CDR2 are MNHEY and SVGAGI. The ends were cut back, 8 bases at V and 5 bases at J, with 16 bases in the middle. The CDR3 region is CASESPGLDEQYF. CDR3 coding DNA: TGTGCCAGCGAATCCCCCGGTTTGGACGAGCAGTACTTC.

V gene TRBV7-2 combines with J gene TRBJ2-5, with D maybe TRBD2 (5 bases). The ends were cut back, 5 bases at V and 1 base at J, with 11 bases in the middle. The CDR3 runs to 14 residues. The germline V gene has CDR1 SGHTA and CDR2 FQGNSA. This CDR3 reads CASSPQRSQETQYF. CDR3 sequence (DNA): TGTGCCAGCAGCCCCCAGCGGAGCCAAGAGACCCAGTACTTC.

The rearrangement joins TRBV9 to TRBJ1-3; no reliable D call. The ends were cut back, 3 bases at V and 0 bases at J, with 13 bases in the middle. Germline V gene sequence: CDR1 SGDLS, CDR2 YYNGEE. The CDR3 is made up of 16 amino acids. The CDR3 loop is CASSAVLGVSGNTIYF. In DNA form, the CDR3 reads TGTGCCAGCAGCGCCGTCCTCGGGGTCTCTGGAAACACCATATATTTT.

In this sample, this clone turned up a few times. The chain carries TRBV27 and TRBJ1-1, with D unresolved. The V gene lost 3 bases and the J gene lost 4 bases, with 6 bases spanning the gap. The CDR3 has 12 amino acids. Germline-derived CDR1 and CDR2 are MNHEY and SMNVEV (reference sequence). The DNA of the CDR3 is TGTGCCAGCAGTTTTGGGAGCACTGAAGCTTTCTTT. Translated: CASSFGSTEAFF.